This T cell receptor beta chain emerged from a study of technical replicates of blood from a handful of donors. Sequencing used immunoSEQ multiplex PCR; TCRdb keeps in-frame clones, though not all of them. The sample yields nearly 70,000 clones, roughly 90% seen once. Germline CDR1 LNHDA, CDR2 SQIVND (reference sequence). Trimming cost V 5 bases and J 3 bases, with 13 bases left between them. CDR3 length: 14 amino acids. This TCR was sampled from a human donor in good health. Some clones in this sample may be carry-over from other donors' samples. The V call is TRBV19, the J call TRBJ1-1; D gene uncertain. Sequenced: PBMCs. The CDR3 nucleotides are TGTGCCAGTAGTGCTCAGCGGAGGGACACTGAAGCTTTCTTT. It specifies CASSAQRRDTEAFF.